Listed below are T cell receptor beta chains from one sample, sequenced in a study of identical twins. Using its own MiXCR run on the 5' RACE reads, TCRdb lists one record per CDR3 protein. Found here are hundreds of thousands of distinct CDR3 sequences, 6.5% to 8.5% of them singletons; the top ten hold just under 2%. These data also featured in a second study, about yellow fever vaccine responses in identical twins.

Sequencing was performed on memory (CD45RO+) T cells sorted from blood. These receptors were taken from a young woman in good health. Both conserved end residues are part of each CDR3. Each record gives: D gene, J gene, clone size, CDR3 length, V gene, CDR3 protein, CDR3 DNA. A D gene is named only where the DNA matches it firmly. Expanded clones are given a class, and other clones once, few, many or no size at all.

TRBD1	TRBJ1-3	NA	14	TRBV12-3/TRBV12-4	CASSMTGTGNTIYF	TGTGCCAGCAGCATGACAGGGACCGGAAACACCATATATTTT
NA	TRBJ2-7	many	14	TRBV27	CASSRWRDLGEQYF	TGTGCCAGCAGTAGGTGGCGGGATCTCGGCGAGCAGTACTTC
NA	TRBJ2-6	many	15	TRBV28	CASSYTGSGANVLTF	TGTGCCAGCAGTTACACAGGGTCTGGGGCCAACGTCCTGACTTTC
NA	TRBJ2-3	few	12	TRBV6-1	CASRERTDTQYF	TGTGCCAGCAGGGAAAGGACAGATACGCAGTATTTT
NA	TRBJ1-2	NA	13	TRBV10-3	CAISVSPLYGYTF	TGTGCCATCAGTGTTTCGCCTCTCTATGGCTACACCTTC
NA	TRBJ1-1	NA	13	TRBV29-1	CSVEGQRGTEAFF	TGCAGCGTTGAAGGGCAGAGGGGCACTGAAGCTTTCTTT
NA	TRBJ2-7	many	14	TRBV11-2	CASSSLWESNEQYF	TGTGCCAGCAGCTCTCTGTGGGAGAGCAACGAGCAGTACTTC
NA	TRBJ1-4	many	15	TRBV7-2	CASSQGGRVGEKLFF	TGTGCCAGCAGCCAAGGGGGGCGGGTTGGAGAAAAACTGTTTTTT
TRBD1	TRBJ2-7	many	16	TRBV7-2	CASSLTATGVSYEQYF	TGTGCCAGCAGCTTAACCGCGACAGGGGTCTCCTACGAGCAGTACTTC
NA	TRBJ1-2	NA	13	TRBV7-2	CASSLDQAGGYTF	TGTGCCAGCAGCTTAGACCAGGCGGGTGGCTACACCTTC
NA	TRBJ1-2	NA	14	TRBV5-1	CASTSGGGSYGYTF	TGCGCCAGCACCTCCGGGGGGGGGAGCTATGGCTACACCTTC
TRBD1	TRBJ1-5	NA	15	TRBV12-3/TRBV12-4	CASSGGQGFNQPQHF	TGTGCCAGCAGTGGGGGACAGGGGTTCAATCAGCCCCAGCATTTT
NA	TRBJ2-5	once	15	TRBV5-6	CASGPGVRAGETQYF	TGTGCCAGCGGCCCCGGGGTCCGGGCAGGAGAGACCCAGTACTTC
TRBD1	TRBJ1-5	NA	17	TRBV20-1	CSARDSGTGVLNQPQHF	TGCAGTGCTAGAGATTCCGGGACAGGGGTATTAAATCAGCCCCAGCATTTT
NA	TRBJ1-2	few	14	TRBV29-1	CSVDHSTGSGGYTF	TGCAGCGTTGACCACTCCACAGGGTCTGGTGGCTACACCTTC
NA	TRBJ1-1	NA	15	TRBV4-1	CASSQDPDPRTEAFF	TGCGCCAGCAGCCAAGACCCGGATCCTCGGACTGAAGCTTTCTTT
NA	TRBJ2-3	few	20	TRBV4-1	CASSQEGQGGLAGLTDTQYF	TGCGCCAGCAGCCAAGAGGGACAGGGAGGGCTAGCGGGCCTCACAGATACGCAGTATTTT
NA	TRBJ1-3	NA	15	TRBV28	CASITTTNSGNTIYF	TGTGCCAGCATCACGACGACTAACTCTGGAAACACCATATATTTT
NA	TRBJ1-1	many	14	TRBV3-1	CASSLQQGNTEAFF	TGTGCCAGCAGCCTTCAACAGGGAAACACTGAAGCTTTCTTT
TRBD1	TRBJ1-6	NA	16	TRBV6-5	CASSYGDRLPNSPLHF	TGTGCCAGCAGTTACGGGGACAGGCTACCTAATTCACCCCTCCACTTT
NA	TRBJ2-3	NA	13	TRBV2	CASILSRVDTQYF	TGTGCCAGCATTTTAAGTAGGGTAGATACGCAGTATTTT
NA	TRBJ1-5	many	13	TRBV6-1	CASGEVLNQPQHF	TGTGCCAGCGGGGAGGTGCTGAATCAGCCCCAGCATTTT
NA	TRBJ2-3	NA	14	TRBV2	CASSDLVNTDTQYF	TGTGCCAGCAGTGATTTGGTAAACACAGATACGCAGTATTTT
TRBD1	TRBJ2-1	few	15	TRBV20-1	CSADPGQGKYNEQFF	TGCAGTGCCGATCCGGGACAGGGAAAATACAATGAGCAGTTCTTC
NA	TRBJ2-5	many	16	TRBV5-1	CASSHNADRVQETQYF	TGCGCCAGCAGCCATAACGCAGACCGGGTCCAAGAGACCCAGTACTTC
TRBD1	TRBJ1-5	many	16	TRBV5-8	CASSLYRGLTRQPQHF	TGTGCCAGCAGCTTATACAGGGGGCTTACGCGGCAGCCCCAGCATTTT
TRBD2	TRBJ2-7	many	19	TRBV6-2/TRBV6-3	CASANKPGLAGKISYEQYF	TGTGCCAGTGCTAACAAGCCGGGACTAGCGGGTAAAATCTCCTACGAGCAGTACTTC
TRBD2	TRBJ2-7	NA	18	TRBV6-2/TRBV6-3	CASTQPRGSSGRSYEQYF	TGTGCCAGCACCCAACCGCGCGGGTCTAGCGGGAGGTCCTACGAGCAGTACTTC
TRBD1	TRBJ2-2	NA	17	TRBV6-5	CASSSTPRTGEAGELFF	TGTGCCAGCAGTTCCACGCCCCGGACAGGGGAGGCCGGGGAGCTGTTTTTT
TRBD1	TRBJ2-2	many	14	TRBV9	CASSRAGQAGELFF	TGTGCCAGCAGCCGGGCCGGACAGGCCGGGGAGCTGTTTTTT
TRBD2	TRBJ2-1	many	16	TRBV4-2	CASSPGGRASYNEQFF	TGTGCCAGCAGCCCGGGGGGGAGGGCCTCCTACAATGAGCAGTTCTTC
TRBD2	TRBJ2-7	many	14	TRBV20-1	CSARGTSGDYEQYF	TGCAGTGCTAGAGGGACTAGCGGGGACTACGAGCAGTACTTC
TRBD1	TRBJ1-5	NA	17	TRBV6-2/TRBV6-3	CASSSPPGTGGNQPQHF	TGTGCCAGCAGTTCACCCCCCGGGACAGGGGGGAATCAGCCCCAGCATTTT
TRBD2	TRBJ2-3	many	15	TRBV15	CATSWIRLATDTQYF	TGTGCCACCAGCTGGATAAGACTAGCGACAGATACGCAGTATTTT
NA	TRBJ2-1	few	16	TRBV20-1	CSARDVAGNTYNEQFF	TGCAGTGCTAGAGATGTCGCAGGGAACACCTACAATGAGCAGTTCTTC
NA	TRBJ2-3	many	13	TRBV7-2	CASSLLSSVGQYF	TGTGCCAGCAGCTTATTATCCAGCGTAGGGCAGTATTTT
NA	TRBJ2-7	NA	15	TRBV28	CASSLFSSGPYEQYF	TGTGCCAGCAGTTTATTTAGCTCAGGTCCCTACGAGCAGTACTTC
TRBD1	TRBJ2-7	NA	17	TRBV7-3	CAGPSLEPGQGSYEQYF	TGTGCCGGACCGAGCTTGGAGCCGGGACAGGGGTCCTACGAGCAGTACTTC
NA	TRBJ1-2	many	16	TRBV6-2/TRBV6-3	CASSPNPGTGKTGYTF	TGTGCCAGCAGCCCAAACCCCGGAACAGGGAAGACTGGCTACACCTTC
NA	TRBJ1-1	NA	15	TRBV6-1	CASSATDRWNTEAFF	TGTGCCAGCAGTGCCACCGACAGATGGAACACTGAAGCTTTCTTT
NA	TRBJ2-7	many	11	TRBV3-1	CASSVQGEQYF	TGTGCCAGCAGCGTACAGGGCGAGCAGTACTTC
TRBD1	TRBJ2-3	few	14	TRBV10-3	CAIGGQGRSDTQYF	TGTGCCATCGGGGGACAGGGGAGGTCAGATACGCAGTATTTT
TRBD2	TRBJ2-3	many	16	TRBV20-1	CSAPEPAGGPTDTQYF	TGCAGTGCTCCAGAACCCGCGGGAGGGCCCACAGATACGCAGTATTTT
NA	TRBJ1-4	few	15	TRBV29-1	CSVEGTTLTGFGLFF	TGCAGCGTTGAAGGGACTACTTTGACGGGTTTCGGACTGTTTTTT
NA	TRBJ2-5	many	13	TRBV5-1	CASSPLPGQQEGF	TGCGCCAGCAGCCCCCTACCCGGACAGCAAGAAGGCTTC
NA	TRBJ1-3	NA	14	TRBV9	CASSVPGAGNTIYF	TGTGCCAGCAGCGTTCCAGGGGCTGGAAACACCATATATTTT
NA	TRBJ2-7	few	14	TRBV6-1	CATTPPRQSYEQYF	TGTGCCACCACCCCCCCGCGGCAGTCTTACGAGCAGTACTTC
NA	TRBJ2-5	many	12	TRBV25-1	CASRAPQETQYF	TGTGCCAGCAGGGCGCCCCAAGAGACCCAGTACTTC
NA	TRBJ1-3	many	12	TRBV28	CASTGTLYTIYF	TGTGCCAGCACAGGGACCCTGTACACCATATATTTT
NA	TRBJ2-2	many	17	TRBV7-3	CASSSSGGGLNTGELFF	TGTGCCAGCAGCTCGTCAGGTGGCGGCCTGAACACCGGGGAGCTGTTTTTT
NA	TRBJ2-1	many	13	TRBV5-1	CASSLDRAVEQFF	TGCGCCAGCAGCTTGGACAGGGCGGTTGAGCAGTTCTTC